This T cell receptor beta chain was identified during a study of response to subunit inactivated influenza vaccine. Whole-study results and caveats: Authors suggested that a seasonal influenza vaccination recruits few new T cells each time.

There are many counts of this clonotype. Its antigen is unknown. TCRdb ran MiXCR on the RT-PCR reads and lists one entry per CDR3 protein. The repertoire holds about 540,000 distinct CDR3 sequences, with 11% to 15% as singletons. Germline V CDR1 and CDR2: DFQATT, SNEGSKA (reference sequence). The CDR3 extends over 13 amino acids. Trimming took 6 bases from V and 0 from J; bases not matched to a gene: 1. This specimen consisted of PBMCs from blood, obtained 11 to 12 days after vaccination. The V call is TRBV20-1, the J call TRBJ1-1, with 10 bases matching TRBD1. The origin of this receptor is a man aged 50 or older who received an inactivated influenza vaccine. CDR3 region: CSADRGLNTEAFF. The DNA for the CDR3 is TGCAGTGCCGACAGGGGGCTGAACACTGAAGCTTTCTTT.